A selection of T cell receptor beta chains follows, all from one sample in a study of CD8 T cells in ankylosing spondylitis. TCRdb used MiXCR to reprocess the 5' RACE reads, holding one entry per CDR3 protein. The data contain about 360,000 distinct CDR3 sequences, 20% to 25% of them singletons. Sequenced material: blood, either unsorted or a sorted T cell fraction (not recorded which). The receptors stem from a male donor with ankylosing spondylitis or in good health (not recorded which). Both conserved end residues are part of each CDR3. A D gene is named only where the DNA matches it firmly. Clone size is given for some rows only: seen once, a few or many times, or a class if the clone is expanded.

V	size	J	D	CDR3	DNA
TRBV29-1	many	TRBJ2-1	.	CSVGGSQPNSYNEQFF	TGCAGCGTTGGCGGCTCCCAACCTAACTCCTACAATGAGCAGTTCTTC
TRBV3-1	.	TRBJ2-1	TRBD2	CASSQTLAGAEQFF	TGTGCCAGCAGCCAGACGTTAGCGGGGGCTGAGCAGTTCTTC
TRBV20-1	.	TRBJ2-7	TRBD2	CSAAPTGGRAYEQYF	TGCAGTGCTGCCCCAACGGGAGGCAGGGCCTACGAGCAGTACTTC
TRBV19	.	TRBJ2-2	.	CASIGGPGTGELFF	TGTGCCAGTATCGGGGGCCCGGGCACCGGGGAGCTGTTTTTT
TRBV29-1	.	TRBJ1-4	.	CSVEGVQGQPNEKLFF	TGCAGCGTTGAAGGGGTTCAGGGACAACCGAATGAAAAACTGTTTTTT
TRBV5-6	few	TRBJ2-3	.	CASSLGGQNTDTQYF	TGTGCCAGCAGCCTCGGGGGGCAGAACACAGATACGCAGTATTTT
TRBV29-1	few	TRBJ2-7	TRBD1	CSVQDADRDAAYEQYF	TGCAGCGTTCAAGACGCGGACAGGGACGCGGCCTACGAGCAGTACTTC
TRBV10-2	.	TRBJ2-1	TRBD1	CASSEGAGNEQFF	TGTGCCAGCAGTGAGGGGGCCGGGAATGAGCAGTTCTTC
TRBV11-3	once	TRBJ2-3	.	CASSLSMGTQYF	TGTGCCAGCAGCTTAAGCATGGGTACGCAGTATTTT
TRBV6-5	.	TRBJ2-5	TRBD2	CASSHIAGEIQETQYF	TGTGCCAGCAGTCACATAGCGGGGGAGATCCAAGAGACCCAGTACTTC
TRBV19	few	TRBJ1-2	TRBD1	CASSGDRTETF	TGTGCCAGTAGTGGGGACAGGACTGAAACCTTC
TRBV12-3/TRBV12-4	.	TRBJ2-1	TRBD2	CASRLAGVNSYNEQFF	TGTGCCAGCAGACTAGCGGGGGTGAACTCCTACAATGAGCAGTTCTTC
TRBV6-5	few	TRBJ2-1	.	CASSSNLGFFHNEQFF	TGTGCCAGCAGTTCCAACCTGGGATTCTTCCACAATGAGCAGTTCTTC
TRBV27	few	TRBJ1-1	TRBD1	CASSRQGPNTEAFF	TGTGCCAGCAGTCGACAGGGGCCGAACACTGAAGCTTTCTTT
TRBV3-1	few	TRBJ2-1	TRBD2	CASSHPRGGYNEQFF	TGTGCCAGCAGCCATCCGCGGGGAGGGTACAATGAGCAGTTCTTC
TRBV7-9	.	TRBJ2-5	.	CASSSTTRYVAQYF	TGTGCCAGCAGCTCAACGACTAGATACGTGGCCCAGTACTTC
TRBV7-8	few	TRBJ2-7	TRBD2	CASSPFGGSSYEQYF	TGTGCCAGCAGCCCGTTCGGGGGGAGCTCCTACGAGCAGTACTTC
TRBV27	.	TRBJ2-1	.	CASRLGTMNEQFF	TGTGCCAGCAGGCTGGGTACCATGAATGAGCAGTTCTTC
TRBV10-3	.	TRBJ2-2	TRBD1	CTLSFSFRGQGDTGELFF	TGTACCCTCAGTTTTAGCTTCAGGGGGCAGGGTGACACCGGGGAGCTGTTTTTT
TRBV7-6	.	TRBJ2-6	TRBD1	CASSPEGGAPGANVLTF	TGTGCCAGCAGCCCTGAAGGGGGCGCCCCTGGGGCCAACGTCCTGACTTTC
TRBV9	.	TRBJ2-1	.	CASSVATRHEQFF	TGTGCCAGCAGCGTAGCGACGCGTCATGAGCAGTTCTTC
TRBV29-1	many	TRBJ2-5	.	CSVYTGYQETQYF	TGCAGCGTCTACACAGGATATCAAGAGACCCAGTACTTC
TRBV7-9	.	TRBJ2-2	TRBD2	CASSSQIGLAGAGELFF	TGTGCCAGCAGCTCCCAGATTGGACTAGCGGGAGCCGGGGAGCTGTTTTTT
TRBV12-3/TRBV12-4	few	TRBJ1-6	.	CASSPRTENSPLHF	TGTGCCAGCAGTCCAAGGACAGAGAATTCACCCCTCCACTTT